The next 12 T cell receptor beta chains were all read from a single sample in a study of T cell responses to AZD1222 COVID-19 vaccine (dated by TCRdb to 2020 to 2022). This specimen's time point label, per the study, means: baseline before first vaccination. Sample treatment or condition, as interpreted from the label and publication: meningococcal conjugate vaccine given as trial control. To prepare the library, the immunoSEQ multiplex PCR assay was applied. TCRdb limited this immuneACCESS table to in-frame rearrangements with V and J called. A share of clones is missing; checked studies link under half to unresolved V genes, and the rest is unexplained. Counted in this sample were approximately 150,000 clones; roughly nine tenths of them appeared once. About 4.6% of the sample is in the top ten clones. Specimen: peripheral blood, collected on day 0 of MenACWY control vaccination. Receptors originate from an adult in good health.

This clone occurred once. The chain carries TRBV10-3 and TRBJ2-5; 7 nucleotides align to TRBD2. CDR3 length equals 13 residues. CDR1 and CDR2 from the germline V gene are ENHRY and SYGVKD. Germline trimming cut 3 bases from V and 4 bases from J; bases unmatched to any gene: 2. The CDR3 region is CAISDPGGETQYF. The DNA of the CDR3 is TGTGCCATCAGTGACCCGGGAGGAGAGACCCAGTACTTC.

This chain uses TRBV6-5 with TRBJ2-1; 7 positions agree with TRBD2. CDR3 length: 14 residues. V lost 0 bases and J lost 6; bases outside the gene matches: 2. CDR1 and CDR2 from the germline V gene are MNHEY and SVGAGI. For the CDR3, the DNA is TGTGCCAGCAGTTACTCGGGGAGGGGCAATGAGCAGTTCTTC. It specifies CASSYSGRGNEQFF.

The chain has TRBV19 and TRBJ1-1; possibly TRBD1 for D (5 bases). From germline, CDR1 is LNHDA and CDR2 SQIVND (reference sequence). Trimming removed 7 bases from V and 10 bases from J, with 22 bases in between. The CDR3 sequence is 14 residues long. The CDR3 DNA sequence: TGTGCCAGTACCCCCGTGGGGCAGGGACCGGCAGCTTTCTTT. Its protein is CASTPVGQGPAAFF.

This clone occurred a few times. V usage is TRBV19 and J usage is TRBJ1-1, with D hard to call. The CDR3 spans 13 residues. Per germline, CDR1 LNHDA and CDR2 SQIVND (reference sequence). Trimming removed 7 bases from V and 2 bases from J, with 11 bases in between. The chain's CDR3 is CASNAGVNTEAFF. The CDR3 DNA reads as TGTGCCAGTAACGCAGGCGTAAACACTGAAGCTTTCTTT.

This chain joins TRBV5-6 and TRBJ1-2; D is uncertain. V was trimmed by 6 bases and J by 4 bases, leaving 13 bases between them. CDR3 size: 13 residues. The germline gives CDR1 SGHDT, CDR2 YYEEEE. As DNA, the CDR3 is TGTGCCAGCACCTACCTTGTGGGCTATGGCTACACCTTC. Residues: CASTYLVGYGYTF. Full variable domain (missing parts from reference TRBV5-6 and TRBJ1-2): DAGVTQSPTHLIKTRGQQVTLRCSPKSGHDTVSWYQQALGQGPQFIFQYYEEEERQRGNFPDRFSGHQFPNYSSELNVNALLLGDSALYLCASTYLVGYGYTFGSGTRLTVV.

This clone was seen a handful of times. The chain is built from TRBV3-1 (or the pseudogene TRBV3-2) and TRBJ1-1; D is unclear. This CDR3 has 15 amino acids. Germline-derived CDR1 and CDR2 are LGHDT and YNNKEL (reference sequence). The V and J ends lost 4 bases and 4 bases respectively, with 16 bases between them. CDR3: CASSPRGAVVTEAFF. The CDR3 bases are TGTGCCAGCAGCCCTAGAGGAGCCGTGGTCACTGAAGCTTTCTTT.

The chain has TRBV7-3 and TRBJ2-3; D assignment may be TRBD1 or TRBD2 (6 bases each). This CDR3 region has 17 residues. Germline V gene lookup returns CDR1 SGHTA and CDR2 FQGTGA. Between the trimmed V and J ends, which lost 0 bases and 0 bases, there was a span of 13 bases. As DNA, the CDR3 is TGTGCCAGCAGCTTAACGGGGGCGGGGTCTAGCACAGATACGCAGTATTTT. This sequence encodes CASSLTGAGSSTDTQYF.

The chain links TRBV19 to TRBJ2-5; 8 bases are shared with TRBD2. CDR1 is LNHDA, CDR2 SQIVND, per germline (reference sequence). V gave up 6 bases and J gave up 4 bases; unmatched junction bases: 1. The CDR3 has 12 residues. The CDR3 protein is CASRRGGETQYF. The DNA for the CDR3 is TGTGCCAGTAGACGGGGGGGAGAGACCCAGTACTTC.

J is TRBJ2-3 and V is TRBV4-2; D possibly matches TRBD1 or TRBD2 (5 bases each). Germline values: CDR1 LGHNA, CDR2 YNFKEQ. Deletions cut 0 bases from V and 0 bases from J, with 10 bases between. The CDR3 contains 16 residues. The CDR3 region is CASSQDRGPSTDTQYF. In nucleotides, the CDR3 is TGTGCCAGCAGCCAAGATAGGGGACCAAGCACAGATACGCAGTATTTT.

The chain recombines TRBV5-1 with TRBJ1-5, with D tentatively TRBD1 (5 bases). Germline loops: CDR1 SGHRS, CDR2 YFSETQ. Trimming removed 2 bases at V and 5 bases at J, with 11 bases between. The CDR3 runs 14 residues. The CDR3 reads CASSFGGDDQPQHF. For the CDR3, the DNA is TGCGCCAGCAGCTTTGGAGGGGACGATCAGCCCCAGCATTTT.

This clone was detected a few times. The chain uses TRBV7-8 and TRBJ1-1, with 11 bases fitting TRBD1. This CDR3 is 13 amino acids long. Germline trimming cut 1 base from V and 10 bases from J; bases unmatched to any gene: 2. From germline, CDR1 is SGHVS and CDR2 FQNEAQ. The CDR3 reads CASSLGDRGRAFF. DNA for the CDR3: TGTGCCAGCAGCTTAGGGGACAGGGGGAGAGCTTTCTTT.

The chain carries TRBV7-2 and TRBJ1-3; 7 positions match TRBD1. Germline CDR1 is SGHTA and CDR2 is FQGNSA. Trimming removed 3 bases from V and 2 bases from J; junction bases left unmatched: 4. The CDR3 covers 15 residues. CDR3 sequence: CASSLADRAGNTIYF. CDR3 nucleotide sequence: TGTGCCAGCAGCTTGGCTGACAGGGCTGGAAACACCATATATTTT.